This paragraph covers one TCR beta chain sequence. As yet, its antigen is unknown. Random hexamers were used to reverse transcribe roughly 0.45 to 1 ug of RNA. Multiplex immunoSEQ PCR targeted 54 Vbeta and 13 Jbeta TCR beta segments. In TCRdb, the immunoSEQ multiplex PCR reads were re-called with MiXCR into one record per CDR3 protein. The table lists about 60,000 distinct CDR3 sequences, about 92% of them singletons. Trimming took 5 bases from V and 5 from J, leaving 17 bases between them. Germline V gene sequence: CDR1 SGHTA, CDR2 FQGNSA. The length of the CDR3 is 15 residues. The record originates from a study of CD8 T cells in Susac syndrome. The study's findings and limits: The TCR sequencing and HLA analysis in the study involved a relatively small number of individuals, as the study acknowledged.

From blood CD8+ and CD4+ T cells, the TCR beta chain was sequenced. Controls were age- and sex-matched healthy donors. Sequencing was performed on CD8+ T cells from PBMCs. This sequence was found in a human donor in good health. V gene TRBV7-2 combines with J gene TRBJ2-3, with TRBD2 as a possible D gene (6 bases). The DNA for the CDR3 is TGTGCCAGCAGCGAGGAGGGACGGCTAGGAGATACGCAGTATTTT. Translating it yields CASSEEGRLGDTQYF. The full variable domain, rest sourced from reference TRBV7-2 and TRBJ2-3, is GAGVSQSPSNKVTEKGKDVELRCDPISGHTALYWYRQSLGQGLEFLIYFQGNSAPDKSGLPSDRFSAERTGGSVSTLTIQRTQQEDSAVYLCASSEEGRLGDTQYFGPGTRLTVL.